These 15 T cell receptor beta chains originate from one sample sequenced in a study of T cell changes during pregnancy in multiple sclerosis. Assay: immunoSEQ multiplex PCR; the TCRdb copy retains only in-frame clones and omits some. Altogether about 36,000 clones are present, roughly 92% being singletons, with the ten largest covering 1.2%. Material for sequencing was PBMCs (not recorded whether the cells were cultured). The receptors here all came from a female donor with multiple sclerosis, enrolled in a pregnancy study.

The chain couples TRBV6-1 to TRBJ2-2; TRBD2 is a possible D gene (6 bases). Per germline, CDR1 MNHNS and CDR2 SASEGT. Trimming took off 4 bases at V and 1 base at J, with 13 bases between the two ends. The CDR3 runs 16 residues. CDR3 in amino acids: CASSAPRGLNTGELFF. CDR3 bases: TGTGCCAGCAGTGCTCCCCGGGGACTGAACACCGGGGAGCTGTTTTTT.

The V and J genes are TRBV30 and TRBJ2-1, with TRBD2 matching over 7 bases. The V gene's germline CDR1 is GTSNPN and CDR2 SVGIG (reference sequence). J lost 12 bases, V lost 3 bases, and 8 bases had no gene match. The CDR3 runs to 12 residues. CDR3 in DNA: TGTGCCTGGAGCGCGAAAGCGGGATCGCAGTTCTTC. Its protein is CAWSAKAGSQFF. The full variable domain, completed using reference TRBV30 and TRBJ2-1, is SQTIHQWPATLVQPVGSPLSLECTVEGTSNPNLYWYRQAAGRGLQLLFYSVGIGQISSEVPQNLSASRPQDRQFILSSKKLLLSDSGFYLCAWSAKAGSQFFGPGTRLTVL.

The gene calls are TRBV14 and TRBJ1-2, with a tentative D call TRBD1 (6 bases). V was clipped by 2 bases and J by 8 bases, with 12 bases between them. Germline CDR1 is SGHDN and CDR2 is FVKESK. The CDR3 sequence is 13 residues long. The CDR3 reads CASSQNQGLGYTF. The CDR3 DNA sequence: TGTGCCAGCAGCCAAAATCAGGGGCTCGGCTACACCTTC.

The chain has TRBV9 and TRBJ2-3; D may match TRBD1 or TRBD2 (5 bases each). Germline CDR1 and CDR2: SGDLS and YYNGEE. The CDR3 totals 15 residues. Trimming pared 3 bases from V and 1 base from J, leaving 12 bases between. CDR3 loop: CASSGSGTRTDTQYF. CDR3 DNA: TGTGCCAGCAGCGGTTCCGGGACCCGCACAGATACGCAGTATTTT.

This chain connects TRBV2 to TRBJ2-7, with D maybe TRBD1 (5 bases). This CDR3 spans 16 amino acids. V was clipped by 8 bases and J by 3 bases, with 23 bases between them. Germline CDR1 reads SNHLY; CDR2 reads FYNNEI. CDR3 sequence: CASLQLGARSDYEQYF. CDR3 nucleotide sequence: TGTGCCAGCCTCCAGTTAGGGGCGCGGTCCGACTACGAGCAGTACTTC.

This sequence joins TRBV7-9 and TRBJ2-7; TRBD1 aligns across 9 bases. The CDR3 has 13 amino acids. Germline CDR1 reads SEHNR; CDR2 reads FQNEAQ (reference sequence). The V and J ends lost 10 bases and 2 bases, in that order; junction bases with no gene match: 6. As DNA, the CDR3 is TGTGCCATAGTGGGACAGGGTCCCTACGAGCAGTACTTC. Amino acid sequence: CAIVGQGPYEQYF.

This rearrangement joins TRBV6-1 to TRBJ2-7, with D perhaps TRBD1 or TRBD2 (5 bases each). Germline CDR1 reads MNHNS; CDR2 reads SASEGT. The V and J ends lost 6 bases and 3 bases respectively, with 12 bases between them. CDR3 length equals 13 residues. CDR3 sequence reads: CASSRGGYYEQYF. The CDR3, as DNA: TGTGCCAGCAGCCGGGGCGGATACTACGAGCAGTACTTC.

This clone is a singleton in its sample. This chain joins TRBV7-2 and TRBJ2-4; TRBD2 matches 10 bases. Losses at the gene ends were 5 bases for V and 3 bases for J; bases not matched to a gene: 13. The CDR3 covers 18 residues. Germline CDR1 SGHTA, CDR2 FQGNSA. The CDR3 DNA reads as TGTGCCAGCAGCCGGCTAGCGGGAGTGGTTGGGGACAAAAACATTCAGTACTTC. Translation: CASSRLAGVVGDKNIQYF. The full variable domain, in which reference TRBV7-2 and TRBJ2-4 provide the parts outside the CDR3, is GAGVSQSPSNKVTEKGKDVELRCDPISGHTALYWYRQSLGQGLEFLIYFQGNSAPDKSGLPSDRFSAERTGGSVSTLTIQRTQQEDSAVYLCASSRLAGVVGDKNIQYFGAGTRLSVL.

The rearrangement joins TRBV5-4 to TRBJ2-2; perhaps D is TRBD1 or TRBD2 (5 bases each). This CDR3 region has 15 residues. CDR1 is SGHNT, CDR2 YYREEE, per germline (reference sequence). V gave up 2 bases and J gave up 6 bases, with 14 bases separating them. This CDR3 reads CASSLGTYYAGELFF. The CDR3 coding sequence is TGTGCCAGCAGCTTAGGGACGTACTATGCCGGGGAGCTGTTTTTT. Based on the CDR3 plus reference TRBV5-4 and TRBJ2-2, the full variable domain is ETGVTQSPTHLIKTRGQQVTLRCSSQSGHNTVSWYQQALGQGPQFIFQYYREEENGRGNFPPRFSGLQFPNYSSELNVNALELDDSALYLCASSLGTYYAGELFFGEGSRLTVL.

The gene calls are TRBV18 and TRBJ2-1, with a tentative D call TRBD1 (5 bases). The length of the CDR3 is 13 residues. The V gene lost 6 bases and the J gene lost 3 bases, with 9 bases spanning the gap. CDR1 KGHSH and CDR2 LQKENI come from the germline V gene. Written as DNA, the CDR3 is TGTGCCAGCTCTACAGGCCTCTACAATGAGCAGTTCTTC. Residues: CASSTGLYNEQFF.

J is TRBJ2-7 and V is TRBV30, with 8 bases identical to TRBD1. The CDR3 totals 12 residues. Germline loops: CDR1 GTSNPN, CDR2 SVGIG (reference sequence). The junction had 7 bases not matched to a gene; V was cut back by 7 bases and J by 5 bases. The CDR3 sequence is CAYNRQGHEQYF. Here the CDR3 DNA reads TGTGCCTACAACCGACAGGGGCACGAGCAGTACTTC. The full variable domain, in which reference TRBV30 and TRBJ2-7 provide the parts outside the CDR3, is SQTIHQWPATLVQPVGSPLSLECTVEGTSNPNLYWYRQAAGRGLQLLFYSVGIGQISSEVPQNLSASRPQDRQFILSSKKLLLSDSGFYLCAYNRQGHEQYFGPGTRLTVT.

The V gene is TRBV10-2, the J gene TRBJ1-1, with D perhaps TRBD1 (5 bases). The CDR3 has 14 residues. Trimming cost V 3 bases and J 1 base, with 9 bases left between them. Germline lookup yields CDR1 WSHSY and CDR2 SAAADI. As DNA, the CDR3 is TGCGCCAGCAGTGATCAGGGAGGGAACACTGAAGCTTTCTTT. Translating it yields CASSDQGGNTEAFF.

This clone was recorded a few times. This chain connects TRBV10-2 to TRBJ2-7; the D gene is possibly TRBD2 (6 bases). CDR1 is WSHSY and CDR2 is SAAADI in the germline V gene. The CDR3 loop spans 19 amino acids. Trimming took off 0 bases at V and 3 bases at J, with 24 bases between the two ends. CDR3 sequence (DNA): TGCGCCAGCAGTGAGTCGACCTTCGAGACTAGATGGGGATTCTACGAGCAGTACTTC. Amino acid sequence: CASSESTFETRWGFYEQYF.

In its sample, this clone was seen a few times. The rearrangement links TRBV30 to TRBJ1-5; D unclear. Per germline, CDR1 GTSNPN and CDR2 SVGIG (reference sequence). V was cut by 1 base and J by 2 bases, with 9 bases left in between. The CDR3 loop spans 14 amino acids. The CDR3 sequence is CAWSGRAGNQPQHF. In DNA form, the CDR3 reads TGTGCCTGGAGTGGTAGGGCTGGCAATCAGCCCCAGCATTTT.

The V and J genes are TRBV4-3 and TRBJ2-2, with D possibly being TRBD1 (5 bases). V was pared by 0 bases and J by 6 bases, with 11 bases between. The germline V gene encodes CDR1 LGHNA and CDR2 YSLEER. This CDR3 comprises 15 residues. CDR3 DNA: TGCGCCAGCAGCCAAGATAGGGGTTGGTCCGGGGAGCTGTTTTTT. It specifies CASSQDRGWSGELFF.